The clone carrying this TCR beta chain was detected a few times. The source of the sample is a study of glioma-infiltrating T cells after dendritic cell vaccination. The CDR3 extends over 16 amino acids. With 3 bases removed from V and 2 bases from J, the gap between germline ends came to 16 bases. Germline CDR1 reads SGHDT; CDR2 reads YYEEEE. Some clones are missing from TCRdb's copy, which holds only in-frame ones; the method was immunoSEQ multiplex PCR. The sample yields fewer than 65,000 clones, around 89% seen once. Time point meaning: after dendritic cell vaccination, including at tumor progression/relapse.

Here the sequenced sample was blood, taken after dendritic cell vaccination. This clonotype was obtained from a human donor with glioblastoma. The chain employs TRBV5-6 and TRBJ2-3; the D gene is possibly TRBD1 (5 bases). The CDR3 DNA reads TGTGCCAGCAGCTCTAGGGGATATTTTGCCACAGATACGCAGTATTTT. The encoded protein is CASSSRGYFATDTQYF. The full variable domain, in which reference TRBV5-6 and TRBJ2-3 provide the parts outside the CDR3, is DAGVTQSPTHLIKTRGQQVTLRCSPKSGHDTVSWYQQALGQGPQFIFQYYEEEERQRGNFPDRFSGHQFPNYSSELNVNALLLGDSALYLCASSSRGYFATDTQYFGPGTRLTVL.